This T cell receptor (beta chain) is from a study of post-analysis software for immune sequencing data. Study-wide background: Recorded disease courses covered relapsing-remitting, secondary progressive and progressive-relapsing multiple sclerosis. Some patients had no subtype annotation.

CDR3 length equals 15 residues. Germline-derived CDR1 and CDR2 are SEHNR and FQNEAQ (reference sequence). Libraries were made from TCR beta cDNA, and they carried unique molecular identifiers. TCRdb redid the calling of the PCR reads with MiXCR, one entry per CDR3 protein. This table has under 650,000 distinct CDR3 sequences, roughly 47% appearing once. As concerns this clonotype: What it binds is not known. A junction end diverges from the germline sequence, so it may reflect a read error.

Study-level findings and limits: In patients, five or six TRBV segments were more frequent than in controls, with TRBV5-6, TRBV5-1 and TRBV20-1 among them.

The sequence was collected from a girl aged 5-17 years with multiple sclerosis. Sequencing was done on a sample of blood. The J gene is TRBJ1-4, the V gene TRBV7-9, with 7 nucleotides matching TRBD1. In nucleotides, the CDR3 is TGTGCCAACAGCCCGGGGGGGACAGCTAATGAAAAACTGTTTTTT. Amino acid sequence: CANSPGGTANEKLFF.